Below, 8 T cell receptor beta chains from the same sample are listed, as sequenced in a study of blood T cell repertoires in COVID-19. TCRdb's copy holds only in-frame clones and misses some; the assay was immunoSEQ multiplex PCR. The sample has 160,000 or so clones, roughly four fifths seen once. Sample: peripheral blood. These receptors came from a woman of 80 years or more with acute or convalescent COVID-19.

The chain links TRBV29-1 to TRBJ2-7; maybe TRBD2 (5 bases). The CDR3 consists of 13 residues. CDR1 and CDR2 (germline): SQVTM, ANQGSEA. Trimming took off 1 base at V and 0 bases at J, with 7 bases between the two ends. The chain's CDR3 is CSVEAGFSYEQYF. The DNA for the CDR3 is TGCAGCGTTGAAGCGGGGTTCTCCTACGAGCAGTACTTC.

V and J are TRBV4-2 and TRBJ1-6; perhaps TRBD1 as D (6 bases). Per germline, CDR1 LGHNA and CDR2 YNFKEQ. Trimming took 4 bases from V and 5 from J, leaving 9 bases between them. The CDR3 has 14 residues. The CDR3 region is CASSPRDNNSPLHF. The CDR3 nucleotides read TGTGCCAGCAGCCCTCGGGACAATAATTCACCCCTCCACTTT.

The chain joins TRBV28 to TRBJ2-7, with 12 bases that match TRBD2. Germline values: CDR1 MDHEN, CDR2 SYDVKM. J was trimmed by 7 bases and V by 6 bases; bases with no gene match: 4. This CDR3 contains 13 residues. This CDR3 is CASRTSGRWEQYF. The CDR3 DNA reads TGTGCCAGCAGGACTAGCGGGAGATGGGAGCAGTACTTC. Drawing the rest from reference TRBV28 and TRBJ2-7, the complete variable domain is DVKVTQSSRYLVKRTGEKVFLECVQDMDHENMFWYRQDPGLGLRLIYFSYDVKMKEKGDIPEGYSVSREKKERFSLILESASTNQTSMYLCASRTSGRWEQYFGPGTRLTVT.

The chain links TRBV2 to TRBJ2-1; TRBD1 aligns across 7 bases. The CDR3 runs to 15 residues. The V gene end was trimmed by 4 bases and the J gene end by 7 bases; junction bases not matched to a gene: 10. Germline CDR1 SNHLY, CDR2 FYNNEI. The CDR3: CASSGGRGRINEQFF. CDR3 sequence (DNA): TGTGCCAGCAGTGGGGGTAGGGGGCGCATTAATGAGCAGTTCTTC. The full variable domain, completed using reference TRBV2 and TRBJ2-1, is EPEVTQTPSHQVTQMGQEVILRCVPISNHLYFYWYRQILGQKVEFLVSFYNNEISEKSEIFDDQFSVERPDGSNFTLKIRSTKLEDSAMYFCASSGGRGRINEQFFGPGTRLTVL.

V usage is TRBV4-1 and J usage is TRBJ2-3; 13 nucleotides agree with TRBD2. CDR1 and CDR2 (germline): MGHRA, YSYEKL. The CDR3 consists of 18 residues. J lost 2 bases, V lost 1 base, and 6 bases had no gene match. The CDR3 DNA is TGCGCCAGCAGCCAAGCCACGGGACTAGCGGGAACCACAGATACGCAGTATTTT. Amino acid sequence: CASSQATGLAGTTDTQYF.

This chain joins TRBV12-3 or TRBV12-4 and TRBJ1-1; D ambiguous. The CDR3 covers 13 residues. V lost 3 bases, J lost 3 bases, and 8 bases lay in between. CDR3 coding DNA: TGTGCCAGCAGTTTCAGCCAGGACACTGAAGCTTTCTTT. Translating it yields CASSFSQDTEAFF.

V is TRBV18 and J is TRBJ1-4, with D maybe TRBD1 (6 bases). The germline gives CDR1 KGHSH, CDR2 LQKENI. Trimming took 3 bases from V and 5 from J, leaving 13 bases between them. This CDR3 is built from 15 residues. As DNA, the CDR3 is TGTGCCAGCTCACCCCCAGGGGTCCCCAATGAAAAACTGTTTTTT. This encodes CASSPPGVPNEKLFF.

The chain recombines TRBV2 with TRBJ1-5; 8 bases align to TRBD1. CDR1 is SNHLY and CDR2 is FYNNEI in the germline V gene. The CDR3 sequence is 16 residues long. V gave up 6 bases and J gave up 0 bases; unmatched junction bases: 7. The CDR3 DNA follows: TGTGCCAGCAGATCCAGGACAGGGAGTAGCAATCAGCCCCAGCATTTT. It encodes CASRSRTGSSNQPQHF.